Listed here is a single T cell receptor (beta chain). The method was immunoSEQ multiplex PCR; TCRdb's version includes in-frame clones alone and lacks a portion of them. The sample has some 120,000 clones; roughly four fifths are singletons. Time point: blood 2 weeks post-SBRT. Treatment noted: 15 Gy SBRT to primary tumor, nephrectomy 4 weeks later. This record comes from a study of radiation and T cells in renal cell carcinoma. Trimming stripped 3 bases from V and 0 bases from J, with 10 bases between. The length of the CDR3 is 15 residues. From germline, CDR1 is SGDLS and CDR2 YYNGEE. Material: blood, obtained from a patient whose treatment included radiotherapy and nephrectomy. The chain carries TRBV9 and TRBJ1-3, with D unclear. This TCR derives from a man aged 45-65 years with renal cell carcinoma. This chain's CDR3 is CASSGRSFSGNTIYF. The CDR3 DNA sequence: TGTGCCAGCAGCGGGCGCTCCTTCTCTGGAAACACCATATATTTT.